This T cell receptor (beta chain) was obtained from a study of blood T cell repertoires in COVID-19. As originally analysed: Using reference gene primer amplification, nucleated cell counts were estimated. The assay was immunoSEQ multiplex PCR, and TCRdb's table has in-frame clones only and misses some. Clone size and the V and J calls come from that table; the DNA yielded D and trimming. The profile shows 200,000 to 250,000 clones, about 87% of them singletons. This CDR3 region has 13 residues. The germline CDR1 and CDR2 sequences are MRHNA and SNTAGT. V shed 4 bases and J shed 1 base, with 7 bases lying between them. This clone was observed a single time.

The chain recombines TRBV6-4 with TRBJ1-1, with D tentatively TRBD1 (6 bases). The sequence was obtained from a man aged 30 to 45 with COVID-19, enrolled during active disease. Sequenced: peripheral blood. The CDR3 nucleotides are TGTGCCAGCAGTGCCAGGGGGAACACTGAAGCTTTCTTT. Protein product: CASSARGNTEAFF.